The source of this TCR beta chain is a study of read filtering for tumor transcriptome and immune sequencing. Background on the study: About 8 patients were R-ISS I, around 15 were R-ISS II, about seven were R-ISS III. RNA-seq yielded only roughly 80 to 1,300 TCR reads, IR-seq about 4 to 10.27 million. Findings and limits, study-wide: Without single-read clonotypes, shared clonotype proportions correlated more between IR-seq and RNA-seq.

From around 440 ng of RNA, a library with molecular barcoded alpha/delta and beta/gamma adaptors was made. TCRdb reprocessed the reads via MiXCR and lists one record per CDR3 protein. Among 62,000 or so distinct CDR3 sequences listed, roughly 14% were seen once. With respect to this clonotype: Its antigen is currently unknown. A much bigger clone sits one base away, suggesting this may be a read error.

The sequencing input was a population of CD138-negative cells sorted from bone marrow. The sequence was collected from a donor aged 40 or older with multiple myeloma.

CDR3: CATSRVETGAYEQYF. The CDR3, as DNA: TGTGCCACCAGCAGAGTTGAGACTGGGGCATACGAGCAGTACTTC. The V call is TRBV15, the J call TRBJ2-7; D is perhaps TRBD1 (5 bases). Trimming took 1 base from V and 4 from J, leaving 14 bases between them. The germline V gene encodes CDR1 LNHNV and CDR2 YYDKDF (reference sequence). This CDR3 is built from 15 residues. Full variable domain (missing parts from reference TRBV15 and TRBJ2-7): DAMVIQNPRYQVTQFGKPVTLSCSQTLNHNVMYWYQQKSSQAPKLLFHYYDKDFNNEADTPDNFQSRRPNTSFCFLDIRSPGLGDTAMYLCATSRVETGAYEQYFGPGTRLTVT.